The 11 T cell receptor beta chains presented below share a single source sample, sequenced in a study of cytomegalovirus exposure and HLA in healthy donors. Assay used: immunoSEQ multiplex PCR; TCRdb lists only in-frame clones, some missing. This sample has 45,000 or so clones, with 80% to 95% found just once. Sequenced: PBMCs. The source of these receptors is a woman under 30 in good health and CMV-seronegative.

The J gene is TRBJ1-2, the V gene TRBV6-4; a weak D match, TRBD1 (6 bases). Trimming left V 7 bases short and J 4 bases short, with 22 bases between. There are 16 residues in the CDR3. From germline, CDR1 is MRHNA and CDR2 SNTAGT. The CDR3 sequence: CASTPPDRPPGYGYTF. CDR3 nucleotides: TGTGCCAGCACTCCGCCCGACAGGCCTCCTGGCTATGGCTACACCTTC.

A word on this clone: One junction end does not reproduce the germline sequence, and a read error may be involved. The chain carries TRBV7-7 and TRBJ2-2; TRBD2 might be the D (6 bases). CDR1 is SSHAT and CDR2 is FNYEAQ in the germline V gene (reference sequence). The length of the CDR3 is 17 residues. This chain's CDR3 is CASSSQTEGANTGELFF. The CDR3 nucleotides are TGTGCTAGCAGCTCACAGACGGAGGGTGCGAACACCGGGGAGCTGTTTTTT.

Comments on this clone: One junction end does not reproduce the germline sequence, and a read error may be involved. The genes are TRBV28 and TRBJ1-2, with a weak D call TRBD1 (5 bases). The CDR3 covers 14 residues. Germline CDR1 is MDHEN and CDR2 is SYDVKM. CDR3 region: CASSLSGANYGYTF. The CDR3 coding sequence is TGTGCCAGCAGTTTATCTGGGGCTAATTATGGCTACACCTTC.

This clone showed up just once. This chain links TRBV28 with TRBJ1-2, with a possible D match to TRBD1 (6 bases). There are 20 residues in the CDR3. Germline V CDR1 and CDR2: MDHEN, SYDVKM. Trimming shortened V by 4 bases and J by 0 bases, and 27 bases separated the two germline ends. For the CDR3, the DNA is TGTGCCAGCAGTTCGGTACACGGGGGGCGATCCGATTTAGCTAACTATGGCTACACCTTC. Amino acids: CASSSVHGGRSDLANYGYTF.

The chain joins TRBV6-1 to TRBJ2-2; 9 bases align to TRBD1. CDR3 length: 14 amino acids. Germline-derived CDR1 and CDR2 are MNHNS and SASEGT. After removal of 7 bases from V and 1 base from J, the junction contained 1 base not matched to a gene. CDR3 residues: CASKGQGNTGELFF. The CDR3, as DNA: TGTGCCAGCAAGGGACAGGGGAACACCGGGGAGCTGTTTTTT.

The chain links TRBV10-3 to TRBJ2-3, with 10 bases lining up with TRBD2. Per germline, CDR1 ENHRY and CDR2 SYGVKD. The CDR3 spans 15 residues. V lost 2 bases to trimming and J lost 1 base; unmatched junction nucleotides: 0. CDR3 sequence reads: CAISETSGGTDTQYF. The DNA for the CDR3 is TGTGCCATCAGTGAGACTAGCGGGGGCACAGATACGCAGTATTTT.

The chain is built from TRBV6-1 and TRBJ1-1; 11 positions agree with TRBD1. V shed 0 bases, J shed 9 bases, and the junction held 9 bases outside the gene matches. The germline V gene encodes CDR1 MNHNS and CDR2 SASEGT. The length of the CDR3 is 16 residues. The CDR3 DNA sequence: TGTGCCAGCAGTGAAGCGCCGGGACAGGGGGTGGCCAAAGCTTTCTTT. Translation: CASSEAPGQGVAKAFF.

The chain joins TRBV4-2 to TRBJ2-2; 9 bases align to TRBD1. Germline CDR1 is LGHNA and CDR2 is YNFKEQ. Trimming took 0 bases from V and 3 from J; bases not matched to a gene: 2. CDR3 length: 16 residues. In DNA form, the CDR3 reads TGTGCCAGCAGCCAAGACGGGACAGGGCACACCGGGGAGCTGTTTTTT. It codes for CASSQDGTGHTGELFF.

This chain connects TRBV2 to TRBJ1-2, with 7 bases identical to TRBD1. Germline trimming cut 4 bases from V and 3 bases from J; bases unmatched to any gene: 2. The CDR3 is 13 residues long. Germline-derived CDR1 and CDR2 are SNHLY and FYNNEI. CDR3 sequence (DNA): TGTGCCAGCAGTGGCAGGGGGGACTATGGCTACACCTTC. Its protein is CASSGRGDYGYTF.

In this sample, this clone turned up once. The V gene is TRBV6-6, the J gene TRBJ1-1; 10 bases are a match to TRBD1. Germline V gene lookup returns CDR1 MNHNY and CDR2 SVGAGI (reference sequence). The CDR3 sequence is 14 residues long. After removal of 6 bases from V and 2 bases from J, the junction contained 3 bases not matched to a gene. CDR3 DNA sequence: TGTGCCAGCAGAGGGACAGGGGAAAACACTGAAGCTTTCTTT. Its protein is CASRGTGENTEAFF.

This chain uses TRBV5-4 with TRBJ1-1; D is undetermined. This CDR3 region has 15 residues. Germline V gene lookup returns CDR1 SGHNT and CDR2 YYREEE (reference sequence). V was clipped by 2 bases and J by 5 bases, with 16 bases between them. The DNA for the CDR3 is TGTGCCAGCAGCTTAAAGGAAGGAGAAGGAACTGAAGCTTTCTTT. Residues: CASSLKEGEGTEAFF.